What follows are 16 T cell receptor beta chains derived from one specimen sequenced in a study of siplizumab effects on memory and regulatory T cells. Measured with immunoSEQ multiplex PCR; TCRdb has only the in-frame clones, and not every one. The sample holds about 100,000 clones; roughly 91% are singletons and the top ten take about 11%. Sequencing was performed on non-Treg CD4+ T cells sorted from blood. Receptor source: a human donor in good health.

Details on this clone: This sample includes further DNA sequences coding for the same CDR3. The chain recombines TRBV19 with TRBJ2-3, with D tentatively TRBD2 (5 bases). The CDR3 length is 14 residues. CDR1 and CDR2 from the germline V gene are LNHDA and SQIVND (reference sequence). The V end lost 5 bases, the J end lost 2 bases, and 11 bases lay between the germline ends. CDR3 region: CASSPSGYTDTQYF. The CDR3 DNA reads as TGTGCCAGTAGTCCCTCGGGATACACAGATACGCAGTATTTT.

This clone was counted once. The V and J genes are TRBV19 and TRBJ1-5; 7 bases align to TRBD1. This CDR3 has 16 amino acids. The germline gives CDR1 LNHDA, CDR2 SQIVND (reference sequence). V shed 0 bases, J shed 2 bases, and the junction held 4 bases outside the gene matches. The CDR3 loop reads CASSIDQTGRNQPQHF. The CDR3 nucleotides are TGTGCCAGTAGTATAGATCAGACAGGGCGCAATCAGCCCCAGCATTTT.

The rearrangement uses TRBV19 and TRBJ1-4; D unclear. Germline CDR1 LNHDA, CDR2 SQIVND (reference sequence). V was clipped by 0 bases and J by 3 bases, with 5 bases between them. The CDR3 has 14 amino acids. CDR3 protein: CASSIERANEKLFF. The CDR3 DNA reads TGTGCCAGTAGTATAGAACGTGCTAATGAAAAACTGTTTTTT.

The V and J genes are TRBV4-1 and TRBJ2-1; 9 positions agree with TRBD1. Germline assignment: CDR1 MGHRA and CDR2 YSYEKL. With 1 base clipped from V and 4 bases from J, the junction kept 11 bases outside the gene matches. The CDR3 length is 18 residues. CDR3 coding DNA: TGCGCCAGCAGCCAAGGGGCCCGGGACAGGGCCGATTACAATGAGCAGTTCTTC. Translated, it gives CASSQGARDRADYNEQFF.

This sequence joins TRBV18 and TRBJ1-1; D call uncertain. The germline gives CDR1 KGHSH, CDR2 LQKENI. The CDR3 runs to 13 residues. Trimming removed 0 bases from V and 3 bases from J, with 5 bases in between. DNA of the CDR3: TGTGCCAGCTCACCACCGAGCTACACTGAAGCTTTCTTT. Translating gives CASSPPSYTEAFF.

This clone was seen once. This chain joins TRBV4-2 and TRBJ2-7; 9 bases fit TRBD2. CDR1 and CDR2 (germline): LGHNA, YNFKEQ. CDR3 length equals 16 residues. V lost 1 base, J lost 4 bases, and 8 bases stayed unmatched. In DNA form, the CDR3 reads TGTGCCAGCAGCCAAGTCGGTAGCGGGAGTCGATACGAGCAGTACTTC. It encodes CASSQVGSGSRYEQYF.

V is TRBV7-9 and J is TRBJ2-3, with TRBD1 matching 7 bases. Germline V gives CDR1 SEHNR, CDR2 FQNEAQ (reference sequence). Trimming removed 4 bases from V and 3 bases from J; junction bases left unmatched: 7. The CDR3 covers 15 residues. The CDR3 DNA is TGTGCCAGCAGCTACCAGGGACAGCCAACAGATACGCAGTATTTT. Translating gives CASSYQGQPTDTQYF.

The V gene is TRBV7-3, the J gene TRBJ2-6; perhaps TRBD1 as D (6 bases). This CDR3 spans 15 amino acids. V gave up 5 bases and J gave up 4 bases, with 12 bases separating them. Per the germline V gene, CDR1 is SGHTA and CDR2 is FQGTGA. For the CDR3, the DNA is TGTGCCAGCAGCGAACAGGGACCCGGGGCCAACGTCCTGACTTTC. Translated: CASSEQGPGANVLTF.

This rearrangement joins TRBV15 to TRBJ2-1; 8 nucleotides agree with TRBD1. J lost 4 bases, V lost 0 bases, and 11 bases had no gene match. Germline V gene sequence: CDR1 LNHNV, CDR2 YYDKDF (reference sequence). The CDR3 contains 18 residues. CDR3 bases: TGTGCCACCAGCAGAGATCTTTTACCGGGACAGGTTTACAATGAGCAGTTCTTC. Its protein is CATSRDLLPGQVYNEQFF. The full variable domain, with the rest looked up from reference TRBV15 and TRBJ2-1, is DAMVIQNPRYQVTQFGKPVTLSCSQTLNHNVMYWYQQKSSQAPKLLFHYYDKDFNNEADTPDNFQSRRPNTSFCFLDIRSPGLGDTAMYLCATSRDLLPGQVYNEQFFGPGTRLTVL.

The chain carries TRBV6-1 and TRBJ2-5; TRBD2 matches at 8 bases. Germline values: CDR1 MNHNS, CDR2 SASEGT. The CDR3 has 16 residues. Unmatched junction bases numbered 9, after V lost 2 bases and J lost 4 bases. The CDR3: CASSERRGRYRETQYF. CDR3 nucleotide sequence: TGTGCCAGCAGTGAAAGGCGCGGGAGGTACCGAGAGACCCAGTACTTC.

The chain has TRBV2 and TRBJ1-1; D not resolved. Germline CDR1 is SNHLY and CDR2 is FYNNEI. CDR3 length equals 15 residues. V shed 8 bases and J shed 3 bases, with 19 bases lying between them. CDR3 protein: CASRFGPRPDTEAFF. The CDR3, as DNA: TGTGCCAGCCGCTTTGGGCCCCGACCGGACACTGAAGCTTTCTTT.

The chain links TRBV7-2 to TRBJ2-1; D unresolved. Germline V gene data show CDR1 as SGHTA and CDR2 as FQGNSA. The CDR3 loop spans 16 amino acids. V was pared by 0 bases and J by 3 bases, with 12 bases between. CDR3 in amino acids: CASSLASGGYYNEQFF. CDR3 sequence (DNA): TGTGCCAGCAGCTTAGCGTCTGGCGGCTACTACAATGAGCAGTTCTTC.

The chain recombines TRBV9 with TRBJ2-3; D uncertain. The V end lost 0 bases, the J end lost 4 bases, and 0 bases lay between the germline ends. Germline V gene sequence: CDR1 SGDLS, CDR2 YYNGEE. The CDR3 runs 11 residues. In DNA, the CDR3 is TGTGCCAGCAGCGTAGCAGATACGCAGTATTTT. Protein sequence: CASSVADTQYF. The variable domain in full, with the rest retrieved from reference TRBV9 and TRBJ2-3, is DSGVTQTPKHLITATGQRVTLRCSPRSGDLSVYWYQQSLDQGLQFLIQYYNGEERAKGNILERFSAQQFPDLHSELNLSSLELGDSALYFCASSVADTQYFGPGTRLTVL.

The rearrangement joins TRBV4-2 to TRBJ2-3; TRBD2 agrees at 9 bases. This CDR3 spans 20 amino acids. V dropped 0 bases and J dropped 0; count of bases not matched to a gene: 13. The V gene's germline CDR1 is LGHNA and CDR2 YNFKEQ. The CDR3 DNA sequence: TGTGCCAGCAGCCAAGACCTGGCGGGAGGGGCCCTGGCTAGCACAGATACGCAGTATTTT. Its protein is CASSQDLAGGALASTDTQYF.

The chain couples TRBV12-5 to TRBJ2-1; D gene unclear. The CDR3 has 17 amino acids. Germline CDR1 LGHNT, CDR2 FRNRAP. V dropped 0 bases and J dropped 4 bases, with 16 bases sitting between them. The CDR3 reads CASGLVRNPSTYNEQFF. The CDR3 nucleotides read TGTGCTAGTGGTTTGGTACGGAATCCGTCGACTTACAATGAGCAGTTCTTC.

The chain carries TRBV6-1 and TRBJ1-4, with D uncertain. Germline V gene lookup returns CDR1 MNHNS and CDR2 SASEGT. The CDR3 runs to 13 residues. Trimming cost V 4 bases and J 3 bases, with 6 bases left between them. CDR3 residues: CASSGSPNEKLFF. Written as DNA, the CDR3 is TGTGCCAGCAGTGGGTCCCCTAATGAAAAACTGTTTTTT.